The 2 T cell receptor beta chains listed next were all sequenced from one sample in a study of shared clonotypes between healthy human individuals. Sequencing was performed with immunoSEQ multiplex PCR; in TCRdb, only in-frame clones are kept and a portion is missing. The sample lists roughly 220,000 clones, approximately 65% occurring once. Sample: memory CD4+ T cells sorted from blood. Described subset: CD45RA-negative fraction. These receptors all come from a man aged 25-45 years in good health.

This clone was found many times. The J gene is TRBJ2-4, the V gene TRBV15, with D maybe TRBD2 (6 bases). V lost 1 base to trimming and J lost 0 bases, with 13 bases between them. The CDR3 is 17 amino acids. Looked up from germline, CDR1 is LNHNV and CDR2 is YYDKDF (reference sequence). CDR3 bases: TGTGCCACCAGCAGAGTGGGTGGGGGGATAGCCAAAAACATTCAGTACTTC. Protein: CATSRVGGGIAKNIQYF.

The chain is built from TRBV7-8 and TRBJ2-3; 11 bases fit TRBD2. The CDR3 is 16 amino acids. Germline trimming cut 5 bases from V and 0 bases from J; bases unmatched to any gene: 4. Germline CDR1 reads SGHVS; CDR2 reads FQNEAQ. In DNA, the CDR3 is TGTGCCAGCAGCCCCCGGACTAGCGGGAGCACAGATACGCAGTATTTT. It codes for CASSPRTSGSTDTQYF.